Here is one TCR beta chain with its context. The data were taken from a study of blood T cell repertoires in COVID-19. Study-wide context: PBMCs, B-cell-depleted T cells, or T cells were the source of the cDNA or gDNA that made up the material.

This CDR3 region has 17 residues. Trimming took 5 bases from V and 4 from J; bases not matched to a gene: 17. Germline V gene sequence: CDR1 MNHNY, CDR2 SVGAGI (reference sequence). The repertoire was sequenced with immunoSEQ multiplex PCR; TCRdb's copy has only in-frame clones and lacks some. The table includes 120,000 to 150,000 clones, around 87% detected once. This receptor was taken from a woman aged 55-69 years with active COVID-19. V and J are TRBV6-6 and TRBJ2-7; 7 bases map to TRBD2. What was sequenced was peripheral blood. CDR3 residues: CASSRSGLADDRYEQYF. The CDR3 nucleotides read TGTGCCAGCAGTCGGTCTGGGCTAGCGGATGATCGTTACGAGCAGTACTTC.